The 21 T cell receptor beta chains given below trace back to one sample, sequenced in a study of cytomegalovirus exposure and HLA in healthy donors. PCR used 60 Vbeta primers and 13 Jbeta primers. The protocol was immunoSEQ multiplex PCR, while the TCRdb copy is restricted to in-frame clones and leaves out a portion. The sample includes approximately 150,000 clones, 77% seen only once; the top ten take around 1.6%. The sequenced material came from PBMCs. The receptors derive from a woman between 25 and 40 years old in good health and CMV-seronegative.

This chain links TRBV30 with TRBJ2-2; TRBD1 might be the D (7 bases). This CDR3 comprises 18 residues. The germline V and J ends were trimmed by 0 bases and 3 bases, with 20 bases remaining between them. Per the germline V gene, CDR1 is GTSNPN and CDR2 is SVGIG (reference sequence). The CDR3, as DNA: TGTGCCTGGAGTGTACATGGAGGGGGGACAGTTTACACCGGGGAGCTGTTTTTT. It codes for CAWSVHGGGTVYTGELFF.

The chain is built from TRBV5-1 and TRBJ2-3; no definite D call. V was cut by 7 bases and J by 0 bases, with 6 bases left in between. This CDR3 contains 12 residues. CDR1 SGHRS and CDR2 YFSETQ come from the germline V gene. The CDR3 bases are TGCGCCAGCCGAACAAGCACAGATACGCAGTATTTT. Protein sequence: CASRTSTDTQYF.

The gene calls are TRBV27 and TRBJ1-2; D might be TRBD1 (5 bases). Germline CDR1 and CDR2: MNHEY and SMNVEV (reference sequence). The CDR3 consists of 13 residues. Trimming took 2 bases from V and 4 from J, leaving 8 bases between them. CDR3 sequence (DNA): TGTGCCAGCAGTTTACAGGGAACCTATGGCTACACCTTC. Protein product: CASSLQGTYGYTF.

The chain has TRBV12-5 and TRBJ2-7; 9 nucleotides line up with TRBD1. The CDR3 has 15 residues. CDR1 is LGHNT and CDR2 is FRNRAP in the germline V gene. V trimming: 6 bases; J trimming: 4 bases; junction bases outside the gene matches: 10. The CDR3 DNA reads as TGTGCTAGTGGCGATCCCGGGACAGGGCTTTACGAGCAGTACTTC. Translating it yields CASGDPGTGLYEQYF. Looking up the rest from reference TRBV12-5 and TRBJ2-7 gives the full variable domain: DARVTQTPRHKVTEMGQEVTMRCQPILGHNTVFWYRQTMMQGLELLAYFRNRAPLDDSGMPKDRFSAEMPDATLATLKIQPSEPRDSAVYFCASGDPGTGLYEQYFGPGTRLTVT.

The CDR3 nucleotides read TGTGCCATCAGTGATTACTCAGGGGCGGATGGCTACACCTTC. This translates into CAISDYSGADGYTF. The chain recombines TRBV10-3 with TRBJ1-2; D may be TRBD1 (6 bases). In germline, CDR1 is ENHRY, CDR2 SYGVKD. The germline V and J ends were trimmed by 3 bases and 6 bases, with 14 bases remaining between them. CDR3 length: 14 residues.

The rearrangement joins TRBV27 to TRBJ2-7, with TRBD2 as a possible D gene (7 bases). Per the germline V gene, CDR1 is MNHEY and CDR2 is SMNVEV (reference sequence). There are 15 residues in the CDR3. V lost 3 bases and J 3 bases, leaving 15 bases between the germline ends. The CDR3 spells CASSLRRGGSYEQYF. The CDR3 DNA sequence: TGTGCCAGCAGTTTGCGCAGGGGCGGGAGCTACGAGCAGTACTTC.

This clone has more than one count but fewer than ten. The chain employs TRBV6-1 and TRBJ1-2; D not resolved. Trimming removed 5 bases from V and 6 bases from J, with 19 bases in between. Per germline, CDR1 MNHNS and CDR2 SASEGT. The CDR3 loop spans 15 amino acids. The CDR3 is CASSLPSEGSNGYTF. The DNA of the CDR3 is TGTGCCAGCAGTCTCCCCTCGGAGGGCAGCAATGGCTACACCTTC.

DNA for the CDR3: TGTGCCAGCAGTCCATTCCCACAGGGGTCGAACACTGAAGCTTTCTTT. This codes for CASSPFPQGSNTEAFF. This chain links TRBV27 with TRBJ1-1; 7 bases map to TRBD1. CDR1 and CDR2 (germline): MNHEY, SMNVEV (reference sequence). The trim removed 5 bases at V and 1 base at J, leaving 10 bases unmatched. The CDR3 is 16 amino acids.

This sequence joins TRBV5-1 and TRBJ2-1, with D possibly matching TRBD1 (5 bases). Looked up from germline, CDR1 is SGHRS and CDR2 is YFSETQ. Between the trimmed V and J ends, which lost 0 bases and 6 bases, there was a span of 7 bases. The CDR3 extends over 13 amino acids. The DNA of the CDR3 is TGCGCCAGCAGCTTGGGGGGCACCAATGAGCAGTTCTTC. Protein: CASSLGGTNEQFF. The full variable domain, its missing parts supplied by reference TRBV5-1 and TRBJ2-1, is KAGVTQTPRYLIKTRGQQVTLSCSPISGHRSVSWYQQTPGQGLQFLFEYFSETQRNKGNFPGRFSGRQFSNSRSEMNVSTLELGDSALYLCASSLGGTNEQFFGPGTRLTVL.

V usage is TRBV10-3 and J usage is TRBJ2-1, with a weak D call TRBD2 (6 bases). Per germline, CDR1 ENHRY and CDR2 SYGVKD. V lost 4 bases and J 0 bases, leaving 13 bases between the germline ends. This CDR3 contains 16 residues. The DNA of the CDR3 is TGTGCCATCAGTGGTAGAGCGGGCAGCTCCTACAATGAGCAGTTCTTC. This gives the protein CAISGRAGSSYNEQFF.

The chain joins TRBV5-4 to TRBJ1-1, with 7 nucleotides matching TRBD1. CDR1 SGHNT and CDR2 YYREEE come from the germline V gene (reference sequence). The CDR3 length is 15 residues. Trimming removed 4 bases from V and 4 bases from J; junction bases left unmatched: 10. The chain's CDR3 is CASSQKTGSGTEAFF. The CDR3 coding sequence is TGTGCCAGCAGCCAGAAGACAGGGTCGGGCACTGAAGCTTTCTTT.

The chain links TRBV13 to TRBJ2-3, with 12 bases identical to TRBD1. This CDR3 comprises 16 residues. The V segment lost 1 base and the J segment 6 bases; nucleotides outside the gene matches: 5. Germline CDR1 reads PRHDT; CDR2 reads FYEKMQ (reference sequence). Written as DNA, the CDR3 is TGTGCCAGCAGCTTAGCTGGGACAGGGGGCAGGGATACGCAGTATTTT. This translates into CASSLAGTGGRDTQYF.

The chain couples TRBV14 to TRBJ1-2; possibly TRBD1 for D (5 bases). This CDR3 is built from 14 residues. From germline, CDR1 is SGHDN and CDR2 FVKESK. Trimming removed 5 bases at V and 3 bases at J, with 13 bases between. The CDR3, as DNA: TGTGCCAGCAGCGAGGTTGACAGTTACTATGGCTACACCTTC. Protein sequence: CASSEVDSYYGYTF.

CDR3 sequence: CASRIVVVSNQPQHF. The CDR3 DNA is TGTGCCAGCAGGATAGTAGTAGTTAGCAATCAGCCCCAGCATTTT. This chain uses TRBV6-5 with TRBJ1-5; D is unresolved. The CDR3 totals 15 residues. V lost 6 bases, J lost 0 bases, and 12 bases lay in between. Germline V gene sequence: CDR1 MNHEY, CDR2 SVGAGI.

J is TRBJ1-3 and V is TRBV13, with 9 positions matching TRBD1. V was clipped by 1 base and J by 6 bases; unmatched bases: 4. The CDR3 spans 15 residues. The germline gives CDR1 PRHDT, CDR2 FYEKMQ (reference sequence). CDR3 in DNA: TGTGCCAGCAGCTTAGACAGGGGGCCTGAAAACACCATATATTTT. Translated, it gives CASSLDRGPENTIYF.

This rearrangement joins TRBV2 to TRBJ2-5; TRBD1 might be the D (5 bases). The CDR3 is 14 amino acids. In germline, CDR1 is SNHLY, CDR2 FYNNEI. V was shortened by 4 bases and J by 0 bases, with 9 bases between the two germline ends. The CDR3 nucleotides read TGTGCCAGCAGTGCACAGGTTTACCAAGAGACCCAGTACTTC. Its translation: CASSAQVYQETQYF.

The chain recombines TRBV10-3 with TRBJ2-7; 11 bases map to TRBD1. Germline-derived CDR1 and CDR2 are ENHRY and SYGVKD. The ends lost 7 bases at V and 7 bases at J; junction bases unmatched: 9. This CDR3 is built from 14 residues. The CDR3 region is CAITPGQGAWEQYF. The CDR3 bases are TGTGCCATCACCCCCGGACAGGGGGCTTGGGAGCAGTACTTC.

The chain links TRBV7-9 to TRBJ1-1; D possibly corresponds to TRBD1 (5 bases). V was trimmed by 11 bases and J by 0 bases, leaving 13 bases between them. Germline CDR1 SEHNR, CDR2 FQNEAQ (reference sequence). The CDR3 consists of 13 residues. The CDR3 DNA follows: TGTGCCGGGGAAGGGGAAATGAACACTGAAGCTTTCTTT. It translates to CAGEGEMNTEAFF.

This clone was observed once. The chain combines TRBV4-3 with TRBJ2-7, with D perhaps matching TRBD1 (5 bases). CDR1 is LGHNA, CDR2 YSLEER, per germline. The CDR3 spans 15 residues. V was cut by 1 base and J by 2 bases, with 12 bases left in between. In nucleotides, the CDR3 is TGCGCCAGCAGCCAAGTTCCGGCAGGGACCTACGAGCAGTACTTC. Translating gives CASSQVPAGTYEQYF.

The chain recombines TRBV27 with TRBJ2-2; 7 bases map to TRBD2. The ends lost 5 bases at V and 7 bases at J; junction bases unmatched: 10. The length of the CDR3 is 15 residues. CDR1 and CDR2 from the germline V gene are MNHEY and SMNVEV (reference sequence). CDR3: CASSPRVAGIGELFF. The CDR3 DNA follows: TGTGCCAGCAGTCCCCGGGTAGCGGGTATCGGGGAGCTGTTTTTT.

The V call is TRBV7-3, the J call TRBJ2-5, with 10 bases identical to TRBD2. The CDR3 consists of 14 residues. With V trimmed by 5 bases and J by 5 bases, 5 bases remained unmatched. Germline loops: CDR1 SGHTA, CDR2 FQGTGA. CDR3 region: CASSPGLAFETQYF. The CDR3 DNA follows: TGTGCCAGCAGCCCGGGACTAGCGTTCGAGACCCAGTACTTC. The full variable domain, its missing parts supplied by reference TRBV7-3 and TRBJ2-5, is GAGVSQTPSNKVTEKGKYVELRCDPISGHTALYWYRQSLGQGPEFLIYFQGTGAADDSGLPNDRFFAVRPEGSVSTLKIQRTERGDSAVYLCASSPGLAFETQYFGPGTRLLVL.